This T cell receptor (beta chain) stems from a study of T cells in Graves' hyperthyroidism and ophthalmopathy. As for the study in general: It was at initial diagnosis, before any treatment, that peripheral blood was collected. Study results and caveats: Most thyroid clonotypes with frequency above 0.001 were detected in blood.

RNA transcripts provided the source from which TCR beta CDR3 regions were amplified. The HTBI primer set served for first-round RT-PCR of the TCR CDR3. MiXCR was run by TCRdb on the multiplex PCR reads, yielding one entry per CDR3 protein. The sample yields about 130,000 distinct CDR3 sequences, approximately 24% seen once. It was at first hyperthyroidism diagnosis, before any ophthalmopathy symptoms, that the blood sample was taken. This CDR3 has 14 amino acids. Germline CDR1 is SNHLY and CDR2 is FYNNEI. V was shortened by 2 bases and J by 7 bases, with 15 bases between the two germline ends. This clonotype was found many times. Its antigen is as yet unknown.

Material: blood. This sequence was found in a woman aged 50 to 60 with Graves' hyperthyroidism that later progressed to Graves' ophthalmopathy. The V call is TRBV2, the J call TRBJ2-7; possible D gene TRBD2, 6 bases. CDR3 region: CASSEIGGAGEQYF. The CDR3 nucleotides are TGTGCCAGCAGTGAAATCGGCGGGGCAGGGGAGCAGTACTTC.